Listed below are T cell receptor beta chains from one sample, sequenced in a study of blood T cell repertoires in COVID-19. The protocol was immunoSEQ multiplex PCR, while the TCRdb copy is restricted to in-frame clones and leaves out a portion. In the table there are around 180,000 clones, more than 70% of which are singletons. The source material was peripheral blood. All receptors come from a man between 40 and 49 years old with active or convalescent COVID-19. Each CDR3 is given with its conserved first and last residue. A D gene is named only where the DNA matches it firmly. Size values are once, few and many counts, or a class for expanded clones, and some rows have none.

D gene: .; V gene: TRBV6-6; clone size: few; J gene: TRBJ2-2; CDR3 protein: CASSDNTGELFF; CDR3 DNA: TGTGCCAGCAGTGACAATACCGGGGAGCTGTTTTTT
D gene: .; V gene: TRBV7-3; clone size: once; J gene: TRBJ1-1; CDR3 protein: CASSLTTNTEAFF; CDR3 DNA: TGTGCCAGCAGCTTGACAACGAACACTGAAGCTTTCTTT
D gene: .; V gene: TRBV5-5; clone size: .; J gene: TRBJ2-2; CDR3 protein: CASSWVSSVGFNSGELFF; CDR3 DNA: TGTGCCAGCAGCTGGGTGAGCAGCGTCGGGTTTAACTCAGGGGAGCTGTTTTTT
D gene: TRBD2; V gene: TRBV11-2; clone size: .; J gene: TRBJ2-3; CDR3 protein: CASSLESGGTDTQYF; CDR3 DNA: TGTGCCAGCAGCTTAGAAAGCGGGGGGACAGATACGCAGTATTTT
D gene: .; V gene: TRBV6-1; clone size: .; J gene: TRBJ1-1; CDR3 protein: CASSGRQKNTEAFF; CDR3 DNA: TGTGCCAGCAGTGGGCGACAGAAGAACACTGAAGCTTTCTTT
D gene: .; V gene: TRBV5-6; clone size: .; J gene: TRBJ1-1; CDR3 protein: CASSLSRVTGEAFF; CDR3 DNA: TGTGCCAGCAGCTTGTCCAGGGTGACGGGTGAAGCTTTCTTT
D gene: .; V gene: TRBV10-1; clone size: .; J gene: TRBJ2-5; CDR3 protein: CASSELRGGAWETQYF; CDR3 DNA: TGCGCCAGCAGTGAACTGAGGGGGGGGGCCTGGGAGACCCAGTACTTC
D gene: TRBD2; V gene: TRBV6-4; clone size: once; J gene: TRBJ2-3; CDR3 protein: CASSPTSGGAEDTQYF; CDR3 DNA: TGTGCCAGCAGTCCTACTAGCGGGGGGGCCGAAGATACGCAGTATTTT
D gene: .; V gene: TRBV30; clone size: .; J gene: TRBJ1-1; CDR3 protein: CAWRGGGTEAFF; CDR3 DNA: TGTGCCTGGAGGGGCGGGGGCACTGAAGCTTTCTTT
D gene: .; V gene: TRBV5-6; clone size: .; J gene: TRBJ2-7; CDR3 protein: CASSLGPSRNEQYF; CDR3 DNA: TGTGCCAGCAGCTTGGGGCCTAGCCGGAACGAGCAGTACTTC
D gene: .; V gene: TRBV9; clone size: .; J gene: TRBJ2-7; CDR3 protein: CASSLPGSDEQYF; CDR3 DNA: TGTGCCAGCAGCCTACCAGGGTCCGACGAGCAGTACTTC
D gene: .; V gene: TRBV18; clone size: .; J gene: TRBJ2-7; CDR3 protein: CASSPGQGRYEQYF; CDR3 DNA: TGTGCCAGCTCACCGGGGCAGGGGCGCTACGAGCAGTACTTC
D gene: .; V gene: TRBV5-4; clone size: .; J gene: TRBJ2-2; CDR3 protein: CASSGTWAGTGELFF; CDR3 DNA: TGTGCCAGCAGCGGGACTTGGGCGGGGACCGGGGAGCTGTTTTTT
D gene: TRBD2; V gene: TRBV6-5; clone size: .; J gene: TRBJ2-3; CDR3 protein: CASRLRDYSTDTQYF; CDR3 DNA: TGTGCCAGCAGACTCCGGGACTACAGTACAGATACGCAGTATTTT
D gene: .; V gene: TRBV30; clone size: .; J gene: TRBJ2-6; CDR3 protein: CAWSVSGANVLTF; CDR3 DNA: TGTGCCTGGAGCGTCTCTGGGGCCAACGTCCTGACTTTC
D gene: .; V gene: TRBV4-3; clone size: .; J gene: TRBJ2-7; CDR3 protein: CASSQEALTGYEQYF; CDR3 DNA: TGCGCCAGCAGCCAAGAGGCCCTGACTGGGTACGAGCAGTACTTC
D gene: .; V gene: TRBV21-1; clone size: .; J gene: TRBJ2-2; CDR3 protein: CASSNSSGNTGELFF; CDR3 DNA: TGTGCCAGCAGCAACTCTAGCGGCAACACCGGGGAGCTGTTTTTT
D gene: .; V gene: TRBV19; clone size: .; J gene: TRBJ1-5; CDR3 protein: CASSIPAGFVNQPQHF; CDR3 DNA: TGTGCCAGTAGTATTCCGGCAGGGTTTGTCAATCAGCCCCAGCATTTT
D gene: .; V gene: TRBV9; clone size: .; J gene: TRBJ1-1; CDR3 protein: CASSVDNRDTEAFF; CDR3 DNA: TGTGCCAGCAGCGTTGACAACAGGGACACTGAAGCTTTCTTT
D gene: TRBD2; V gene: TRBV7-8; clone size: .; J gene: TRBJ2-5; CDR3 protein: CASSLVRLAPPETQYF; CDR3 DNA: TGTGCCAGCAGCTTAGTTAGACTAGCACCTCCAGAGACCCAGTACTTC
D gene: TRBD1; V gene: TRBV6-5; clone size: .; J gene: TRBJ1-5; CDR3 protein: CASSRGTDSNQPQHF; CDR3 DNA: TGTGCCAGCAGCAGGGGGACAGACTCCAATCAGCCCCAGCATTTT
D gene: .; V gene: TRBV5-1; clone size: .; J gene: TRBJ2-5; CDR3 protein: CASSLASEETQYF; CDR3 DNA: TGCGCCAGCAGCTTGGCGTCAGAAGAGACCCAGTACTTC
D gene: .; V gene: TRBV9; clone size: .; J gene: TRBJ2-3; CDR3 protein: CASSVEDSSTDTQYF; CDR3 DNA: TGTGCCAGCAGCGTAGAGGATAGCAGCACAGATACGCAGTATTTT
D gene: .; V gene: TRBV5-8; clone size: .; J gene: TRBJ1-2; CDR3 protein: CASSLLLTGQNYGYTF; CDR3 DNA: TGTGCCAGCAGCTTGCTCCTGACAGGCCAAAACTATGGCTACACCTTC